This entry lists 20 T cell receptor beta chains sequenced from one sample in a study of blood T cell repertoires in COVID-19. Here immunoSEQ multiplex PCR was the method, and the copy in TCRdb shows in-frame clones only, minus some. The sample holds 330,000 or so clones, around nine tenths seen once. What was sequenced was PBMCs or T cells enriched from blood (not recorded which). The receptors shown here come from a man aged 30 to 39 who had recovered from COVID-19.

The chain is built from TRBV3-1 (or the pseudogene TRBV3-2) and TRBJ1-5; unclear D gene. Germline V gives CDR1 LGHDT, CDR2 YNNKEL (reference sequence). V lost 1 base to trimming and J lost 7 bases, with 11 bases between them. The CDR3 is 14 amino acids. The CDR3 loop reads CASSQVRGGQPQHF. Here the CDR3 DNA reads TGTGCCAGCAGCCAAGTTCGGGGTGGCCAGCCCCAGCATTTT.

The chain carries TRBV28 and TRBJ1-5; a weak D match, TRBD1 (6 bases). The CDR3 length is 17 residues. Trimming removed 1 base at V and 2 bases at J, with 15 bases between. Looked up from germline, CDR1 is MDHEN and CDR2 is SYDVKM. The CDR3 nucleotides read TGTGCCAGCAGTTTATCCGGGGGGCGATATGGCAATCAGCCCCAGCATTTT. Translation gives CASSLSGGRYGNQPQHF.

V usage is TRBV4-1 and J usage is TRBJ2-7; weak D call: TRBD1 (6 bases). V was clipped by 1 base and J by 3 bases, with 13 bases between them. CDR3 length: 15 amino acids. Germline V gene data show CDR1 as MGHRA and CDR2 as YSYEKL. The CDR3 here is CASSQVQGPRYEQYF. Here the CDR3 DNA reads TGCGCCAGCAGCCAAGTACAGGGACCACGCTACGAGCAGTACTTC.

J is TRBJ1-6 and V is TRBV7-9, with D uncertain. Trimming shortened V by 2 bases and J by 1 base, and 12 bases separated the two germline ends. CDR3 length: 17 residues. The germline gives CDR1 SEHNR, CDR2 FQNEAQ (reference sequence). This CDR3 reads CASSLLQRGSYNSPLHF. CDR3 bases: TGTGCCAGCAGCTTATTACAGCGGGGTTCCTATAATTCACCCCTCCACTTT.

This clone was seen once. The gene calls are TRBV7-9 and TRBJ1-1; D is perhaps TRBD1 (5 bases). CDR3 length equals 13 residues. The ends were cut back, 6 bases at V and 1 base at J, with 9 bases in the middle. Germline values: CDR1 SEHNR, CDR2 FQNEAQ (reference sequence). The CDR3: CASRQVPNTEAFF. In DNA form, the CDR3 reads TGTGCCAGCAGACAGGTCCCGAACACTGAAGCTTTCTTT.

The rearrangement uses TRBV29-1 and TRBJ1-2; 7 bases match TRBD1. Unmatched junction bases numbered 12, after V lost 4 bases and J lost 7 bases. The CDR3 consists of 14 residues. CDR1 is SQVTM, CDR2 ANQGSEA, per germline. CDR3 sequence: CSVASIQGDGGYTF. CDR3 in DNA: TGCAGCGTTGCGTCGATTCAGGGGGATGGTGGCTACACCTTC.

This chain uses TRBV9 with TRBJ2-7; 7 bases align to TRBD2. Trimming cost V 7 bases and J 0 bases; bases outside gene matches: 4. Germline V gene lookup returns CDR1 SGDLS and CDR2 YYNGEE. The CDR3 covers 13 residues. The CDR3 DNA is TGTGCCAGCGGGGGGGACCTCTCCTACGAGCAGTACTTC. Its protein is CASGGDLSYEQYF.

This chain uses TRBV7-9 with TRBJ1-2; D might be TRBD1 (5 bases). V lost 4 bases to trimming and J lost 3 bases, with 15 bases between them. This CDR3 comprises 15 residues. The germline CDR1 and CDR2 sequences are SEHNR and FQNEAQ (reference sequence). CDR3 in amino acids: CASSSRTLGDYGYTF. The CDR3 DNA reads as TGTGCCAGCAGCTCCCGGACACTGGGTGACTATGGCTACACCTTC. Together with reference TRBV7-9 and TRBJ1-2, the CDR3 gives the full variable domain: DTGVSQNPRHKITKRGQNVTFRCDPISEHNRLYWYRQTLGQGPEFLTYFQNEAQLEKSRLLSDRFSAERPKGSFSTLEIQRTEQGDSAMYLCASSSRTLGDYGYTFGSGTRLTVV.

The genes are TRBV7-9 and TRBJ1-1, with D possibly matching TRBD1 (6 bases). The CDR3 extends over 15 amino acids. Trimming cost V 1 base and J 5 bases, with 14 bases left between them. CDR1 is SEHNR and CDR2 is FQNEAQ in the germline V gene (reference sequence). The CDR3 DNA reads as TGTGCCAGCAGCTTAGGGGGGACAACGGGGACTGAAGCTTTCTTT. Its protein product is CASSLGGTTGTEAFF.

In nucleotides, the CDR3 is TGTGCCAGCAGCTTGGGAAACGGGGGGAATTACGGCTACACCTTC. This encodes CASSLGNGGNYGYTF. The rearrangement links TRBV13 to TRBJ1-2; D possibly corresponds to TRBD1 (5 bases). Trimming left V 3 bases short and J 8 bases short, with 19 bases between. The CDR3 totals 15 residues. The germline gives CDR1 PRHDT, CDR2 FYEKMQ (reference sequence).

The V and J genes are TRBV6-5 and TRBJ2-5, with TRBD2 as a possible D gene (5 bases). This CDR3 is 15 amino acids long. Germline V gene sequence: CDR1 MNHEY, CDR2 SVGAGI. Trimming took 2 bases from V and 3 from J, leaving 13 bases between them. CDR3 DNA sequence: TGTGCCAGCAGTTACAGCGGCGGCTCCGAAGAGACCCAGTACTTC. Translating it yields CASSYSGGSEETQYF.

The rearrangement links TRBV9 to TRBJ2-2; 9 positions match TRBD2. The CDR3 totals 16 residues. Losses at the gene ends were 1 base for V and 3 bases for J; bases not matched to a gene: 4. Germline V gene sequence: CDR1 SGDLS, CDR2 YYNGEE. CDR3 protein: CASSVSPSGDTGELFF. CDR3 nucleotide sequence: TGTGCCAGCAGCGTATCCCCTAGCGGGGACACCGGGGAGCTGTTTTTT.

The CDR3 DNA sequence: TGTGCCAGCAGCTCCTCCGGGACAGGGGACAATGAGCAGTTCTTC. It is translated as CASSSSGTGDNEQFF. The chain couples TRBV13 to TRBJ2-1; 10 bases agree with TRBD1. CDR1 and CDR2 (germline): PRHDT, FYEKMQ (reference sequence). The CDR3 spans 15 residues. The trim removed 4 bases at V and 5 bases at J, leaving 5 bases unmatched.

The rearrangement joins TRBV11-2 to TRBJ2-1; the match to TRBD2 covers 12 bases. Germline V gene lookup returns CDR1 SGHAT and CDR2 FQNNGV. This CDR3 has 19 amino acids. Trimming at V came to 4 bases and at J to 4 bases, leaving 14 bases not matched to a gene. CDR3 DNA sequence: TGTGCCAGCAGCTCAGACCTACTAGCGGGGGGCGGACGGTACAATGAGCAGTTCTTC. Amino acid sequence: CASSSDLLAGGGRYNEQFF.

The gene calls are TRBV7-9 and TRBJ1-2; tentatively, D is TRBD1 (5 bases). The germline V and J ends were trimmed by 2 bases and 4 bases, with 11 bases remaining between them. Germline CDR1 SEHNR, CDR2 FQNEAQ (reference sequence). The CDR3 spans 14 residues. This chain's CDR3 is CASSLLRRAYGYTF. DNA of the CDR3: TGTGCCAGCAGCTTATTGCGCAGGGCCTATGGCTACACCTTC.

The chain carries TRBV3-1 (or the pseudogene TRBV3-2) and TRBJ2-1, with 7 bases matching TRBD1. The CDR3 runs to 15 residues. Looked up from germline, CDR1 is LGHDT and CDR2 is YNNKEL (reference sequence). The junction had 2 bases not matched to a gene; V was cut back by 1 base and J by 2 bases. CDR3 region: CASSQAGTAYNEQFF. CDR3 coding DNA: TGTGCCAGCAGCCAAGCCGGGACAGCCTACAATGAGCAGTTCTTC.

The genes are TRBV9 and TRBJ2-1, with 14 nucleotides matching TRBD2. This CDR3 is 19 amino acids long. Germline V lookup: CDR1 SGDLS, CDR2 YYNGEE. V was clipped by 0 bases and J by 2 bases; unmatched bases: 7. CDR3 sequence: CASSVALGLAGGPYNEQFF. For the CDR3, the DNA is TGTGCCAGCAGCGTAGCCCTTGGACTAGCGGGGGGCCCCTACAATGAGCAGTTCTTC.

V is TRBV19 and J is TRBJ2-3, with a tentative D call TRBD1 (6 bases). The CDR3 length is 15 residues. V lost 5 bases and J lost 5, with 17 bases in between. CDR1 is LNHDA and CDR2 is SQIVND in the germline V gene (reference sequence). The CDR3 protein is CASSPRDTAGDTQYF. The DNA of the CDR3 is TGTGCCAGTAGTCCTCGGGACACGGCGGGAGATACGCAGTATTTT.

Regarding this clone: Relative to the germline gene, one junction end is altered; a read error may explain this. The rearrangement joins TRBV9 to TRBJ2-5; 9 bases match TRBD2. In germline, CDR1 is SGDLS, CDR2 YYNGEE. The CDR3 is made up of 16 amino acids. The CDR3 is CASCVDGGGAEETQYF. CDR3 coding DNA: TGTGCCAGCTGCGTAGACGGCGGGGGGGCGGAAGAGACCCAGTACTTC.

The J gene is TRBJ2-7, the V gene TRBV7-2; 9 bases are shared with TRBD1. V was clipped by 4 bases and J by 9 bases; unmatched bases: 16. The germline V gene encodes CDR1 SGHTA and CDR2 FQGNSA. The CDR3 is 16 amino acids. The CDR3 DNA follows: TGTGCCAGCAGCTACGAGCCGGGACAGGGTTCTTGGTGGCAGTACTTC. Its protein product is CASSYEPGQGSWWQYF.